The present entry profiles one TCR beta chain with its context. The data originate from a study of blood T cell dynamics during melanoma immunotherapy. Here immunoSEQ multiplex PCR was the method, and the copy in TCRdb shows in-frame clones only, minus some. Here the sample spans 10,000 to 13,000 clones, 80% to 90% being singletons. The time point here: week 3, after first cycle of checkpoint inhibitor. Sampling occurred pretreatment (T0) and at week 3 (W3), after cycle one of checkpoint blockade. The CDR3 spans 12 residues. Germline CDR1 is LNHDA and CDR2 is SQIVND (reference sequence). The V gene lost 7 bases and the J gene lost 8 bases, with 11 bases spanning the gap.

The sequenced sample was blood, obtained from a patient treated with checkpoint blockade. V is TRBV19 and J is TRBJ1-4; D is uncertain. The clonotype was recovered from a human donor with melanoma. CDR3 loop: CASMGIEEKLFF. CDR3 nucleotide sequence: TGTGCCAGTATGGGCATAGAGGAAAAACTGTTTTTT.